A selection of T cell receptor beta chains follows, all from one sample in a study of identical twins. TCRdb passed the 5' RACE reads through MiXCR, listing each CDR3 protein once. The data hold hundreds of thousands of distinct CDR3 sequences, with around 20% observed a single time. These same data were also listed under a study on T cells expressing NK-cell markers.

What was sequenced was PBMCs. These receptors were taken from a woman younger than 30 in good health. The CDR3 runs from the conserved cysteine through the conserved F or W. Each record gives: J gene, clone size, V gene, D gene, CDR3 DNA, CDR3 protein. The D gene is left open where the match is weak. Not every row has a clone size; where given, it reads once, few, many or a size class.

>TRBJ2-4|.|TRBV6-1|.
TGTGCCAGCAGTCTGAACAGGGAAAACATTCAGTACTTC
CASSLNRENIQYF
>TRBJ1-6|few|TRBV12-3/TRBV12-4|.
TGTGCCAGCAGCCTCGACGAGGGGGCACCCCTCCACTTT
CASSLDEGAPLHF
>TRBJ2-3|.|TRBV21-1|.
TGTGCCAGCAGCAATTCTTCAGATACGCAGTATTTT
CASSNSSDTQYF
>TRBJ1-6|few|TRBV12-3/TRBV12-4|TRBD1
TGTGCCAGCAGCCTCGACAGGGGTCGCGATAATTCACCCCTCCACTTT
CASSLDRGRDNSPLHF
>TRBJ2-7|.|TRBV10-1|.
TGCGCCAGCAGTGAACAGGCCAATTCCTACGAGCAGTACTTC
CASSEQANSYEQYF
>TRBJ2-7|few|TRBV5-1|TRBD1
TGCGCCAGCAGCTTGGTGGGGGACAGTTTAACTTATTCCTACGAGCAGTACTTC
CASSLVGDSLTYSYEQYF
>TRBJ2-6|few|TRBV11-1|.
TGTGCCAGCAGCCCGCTCATAGTTTTTGCGGCTTCTGGGGCCAACGTCCTGACTTTC
CASSPLIVFAASGANVLTF
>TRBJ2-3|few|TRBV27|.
TGTGCCAGCAGTTCAGGTCTTGCTCTCGCAGATACGCAGTATTTT
CASSSGLALADTQYF
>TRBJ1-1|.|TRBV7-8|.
TGTGCCAGCAGCTTAGACAGATCAACCCTGAACACTGAAGCTTTCTTT
CASSLDRSTLNTEAFF
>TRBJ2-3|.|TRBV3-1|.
TGTGCCAGCAGCCATCAATTTCAGCAGTATTTT
CASSHQFQQYF
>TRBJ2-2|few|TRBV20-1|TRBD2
TGCAGTGCCCCTATAGCGGGAGAGGATACCGGGGAGCTGTTTTTT
CSAPIAGEDTGELFF
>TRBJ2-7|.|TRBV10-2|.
TGCGCCAGCAGTGATATTTTTGGACCCCTCTACGAGCAGTACTTC
CASSDIFGPLYEQYF
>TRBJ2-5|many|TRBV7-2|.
TGTGCCAGCAGCACGCTGCGGGAGACCCAGTACTTC
CASSTLRETQYF
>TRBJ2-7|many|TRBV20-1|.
TGCAGTGCTAGAGATGGCGAGGGGGGGGCATACGAGCAGTACTTC
CSARDGEGGAYEQYF
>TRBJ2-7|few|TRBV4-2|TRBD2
TGTGCCAGCAGCCTCAAAGGGCTAGCGGGTACCTACGAGCAGTACTTC
CASSLKGLAGTYEQYF
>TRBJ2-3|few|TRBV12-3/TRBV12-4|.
TGTGCCAGCAGTTGGGCGTCTAGCACAGATACGCAGTATTTT
CASSWASSTDTQYF
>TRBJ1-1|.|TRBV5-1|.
TGCGCCAGCTTGGGTCAGGGAAGGACTGAAGCTTTCTTT
CASLGQGRTEAFF
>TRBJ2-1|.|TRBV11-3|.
TGTGCCAGCAGCTTAGGCCTGCATGAGCAGTTCTTC
CASSLGLHEQFF
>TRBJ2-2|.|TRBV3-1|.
TGTGCCAGCAGCTCGTCCCCCGGGGGCGGGAGTGGGACCGGGGAGCTGTTTTTT
CASSSSPGGGSGTGELFF
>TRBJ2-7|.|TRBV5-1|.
TGCGCCAGCAGCTTGATGTCAGGGAGCCAGGAGCAGTACTTC
CASSLMSGSQEQYF
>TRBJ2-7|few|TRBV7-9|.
TGTGCCAGCAGCCACTCCCTGGCAAGGGGTTCCTACGAGCAGTACTTC
CASSHSLARGSYEQYF
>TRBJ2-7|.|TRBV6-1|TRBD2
TGTGCCAGCAGTGACGTCCCCCTCCTAGCGGGAGGAACGGACGAGCAGTACTTC
CASSDVPLLAGGTDEQYF
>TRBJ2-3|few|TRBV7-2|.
TGTGCCAGCAGCTTACGGCTTAGGGATACGCAGTATTTT
CASSLRLRDTQYF
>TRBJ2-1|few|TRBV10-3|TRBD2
TGTGCCATCAGTGAGCCCCAGGGGACTAGCGGCGGGAAGCAGTTCTTC
CAISEPQGTSGGKQFF
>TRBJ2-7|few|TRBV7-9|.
TGTGCCAGCAGCCCCCCCGTGGGAGACTACGAGCAGTACTTC
CASSPPVGDYEQYF
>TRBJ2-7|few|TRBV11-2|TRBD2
TGTGCCAGCAGCCCCCGGGGGAGCGGGGGCTACGAGCAGTACTTC
CASSPRGSGGYEQYF
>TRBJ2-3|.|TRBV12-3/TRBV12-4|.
TGTGCCAGCAGTTTAAGGGGGGCGCCCGGGGATACGCAGTATTTT
CASSLRGAPGDTQYF
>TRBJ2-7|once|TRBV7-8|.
TGTGCCAGCACCCTAATTCGCGAGCAGTACTTC
CASTLIREQYF
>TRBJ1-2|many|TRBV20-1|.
TGCAGTGCTCCTGGGGGGCATTATGGCTACACCTTC
CSAPGGHYGYTF
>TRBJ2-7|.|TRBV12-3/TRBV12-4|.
TGTGCCAGCAGTTTCGGACAGCGCTACGAGCAGTACTTC
CASSFGQRYEQYF
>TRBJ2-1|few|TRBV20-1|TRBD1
TGCAGTGCTATGGCCGGGACAGGTCTGAACAATGAGCAGTTCTTC
CSAMAGTGLNNEQFF
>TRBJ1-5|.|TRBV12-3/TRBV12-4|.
TGTGCGACAAGACGAAGCAATCAGCCCCAGCATTTT
CATRRSNQPQHF
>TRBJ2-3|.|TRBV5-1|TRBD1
TGCGCCAGCAGCACGGGTGGGACAGCTAGCACAGATACGCAGTATTTT
CASSTGGTASTDTQYF
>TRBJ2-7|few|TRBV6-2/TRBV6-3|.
TGTGCCAGCAGCCCCCAGGTCCACGAGCAGTACTTC
CASSPQVHEQYF
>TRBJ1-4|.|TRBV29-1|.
TGCAGCGGTGTCGGGCAGGGGGAAAAACTGTTTTTT
CSGVGQGEKLFF
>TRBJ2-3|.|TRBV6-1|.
TGTGCCGCTACTCAGGGGACTACTAGCACAGATACGCAGTATTTT
CAATQGTTSTDTQYF
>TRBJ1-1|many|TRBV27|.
TGTGCCAGCGGACTTTCAGTTTGGACTGAAGCTTTCTTT
CASGLSVWTEAFF
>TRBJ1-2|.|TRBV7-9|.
TGTGCCAGCAGCTTAGGAGGGGCGGCTGGCTACACCTTC
CASSLGGAAGYTF
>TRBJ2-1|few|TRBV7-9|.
TGTGCCAGCAGCTTAGCGATGGGCCATGGGTGGGATGAGCAGTTCTTC
CASSLAMGHGWDEQFF
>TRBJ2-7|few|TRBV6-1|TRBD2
TGTGCCAGCAGGACTAGCGAGGCCTACGAGCAGTACTTC
CASRTSEAYEQYF
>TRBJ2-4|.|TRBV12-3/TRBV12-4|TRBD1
TGTGCCAGCAGTCCCCTGCCGGCAGGGGGTTCGAAAAACATTCAGTACTTC
CASSPLPAGGSKNIQYF
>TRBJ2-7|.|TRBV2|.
TGTGCCAGCCATACAGGCTACGAGCAGTACTTC
CASHTGYEQYF
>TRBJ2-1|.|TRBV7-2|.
TGTGCCAGCAGCTTAGTCGGGATTCCCCTCAATGAGCAGTTCTTC
CASSLVGIPLNEQFF
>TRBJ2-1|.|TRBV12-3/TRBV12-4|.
TGTGCCAGCAGACCGGGGACCAACAATCAGCAGTTCTTC
CASRPGTNNQQFF
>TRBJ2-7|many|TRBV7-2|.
TGTGCCAGCAGCTTAGGGGGAGGTTTCTCCTACGAGCAGTACTTC
CASSLGGGFSYEQYF
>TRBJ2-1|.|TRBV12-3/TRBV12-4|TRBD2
TGTGCCAGCAGTTTATTGGGGAGGGTCAATGAGCAGTTCTTC
CASSLLGRVNEQFF
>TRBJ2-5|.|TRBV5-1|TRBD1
TGCGCCAGCAGCTTGACCGGACAGGTTCCAGAGACCCAGTACTTC
CASSLTGQVPETQYF
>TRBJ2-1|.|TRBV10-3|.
TGTGCCATCCAGAACTACAATGAGCAGTTCTTC
CAIQNYNEQFF
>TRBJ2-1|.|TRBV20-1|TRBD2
TGCAGTGCTACTAGCGGGAGGGAGGGTGAGCAGTTCTTC
CSATSGREGEQFF
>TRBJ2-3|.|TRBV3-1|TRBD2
TGTGCCAGCAGCCAAACAAAGGGACTAGCGGCCAGCACAGATACGCAGTATTTT
CASSQTKGLAASTDTQYF
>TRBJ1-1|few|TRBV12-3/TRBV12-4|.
TGTGCCAGCAGTTTGTTGGAGGGAATGGAAGCTTTCTTT
CASSLLEGMEAFF
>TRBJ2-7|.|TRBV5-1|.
TGCGCCAGCAGCTTGGCAGGGCGCTATTCCTACGAGCAGTACTTC
CASSLAGRYSYEQYF
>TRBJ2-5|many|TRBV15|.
TGTGCCACCAGCAGGGCGGGCTCCCTCGGGGAGACCCAGTACTTC
CATSRAGSLGETQYF